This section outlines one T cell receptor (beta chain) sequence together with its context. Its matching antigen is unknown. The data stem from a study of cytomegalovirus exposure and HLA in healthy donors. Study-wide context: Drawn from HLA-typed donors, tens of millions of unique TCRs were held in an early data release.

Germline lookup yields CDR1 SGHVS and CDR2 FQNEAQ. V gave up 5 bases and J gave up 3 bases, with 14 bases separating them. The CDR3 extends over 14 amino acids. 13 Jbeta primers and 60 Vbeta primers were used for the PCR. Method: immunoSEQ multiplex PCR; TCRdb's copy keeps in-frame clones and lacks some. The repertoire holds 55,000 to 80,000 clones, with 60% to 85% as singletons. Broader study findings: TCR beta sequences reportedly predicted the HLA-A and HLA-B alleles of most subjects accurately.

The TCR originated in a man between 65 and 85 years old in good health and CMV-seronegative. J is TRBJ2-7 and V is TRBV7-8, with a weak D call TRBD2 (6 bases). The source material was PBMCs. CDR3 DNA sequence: TGTGCCAGCAGCCCACTCTCCGGGGGCTACGAGCAGTACTTC. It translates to CASSPLSGGYEQYF.